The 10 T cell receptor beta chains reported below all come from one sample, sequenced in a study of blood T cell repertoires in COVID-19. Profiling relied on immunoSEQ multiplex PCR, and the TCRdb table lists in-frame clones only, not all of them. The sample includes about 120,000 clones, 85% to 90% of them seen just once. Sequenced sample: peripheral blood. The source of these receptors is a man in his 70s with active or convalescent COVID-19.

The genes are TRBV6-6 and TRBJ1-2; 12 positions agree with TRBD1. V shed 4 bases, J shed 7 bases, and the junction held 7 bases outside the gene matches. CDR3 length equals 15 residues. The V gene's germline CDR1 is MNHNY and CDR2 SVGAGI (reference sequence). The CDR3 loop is CASSWPGQGASGYTF. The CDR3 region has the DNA TGTGCCAGCAGTTGGCCGGGACAGGGGGCAAGTGGCTACACCTTC.

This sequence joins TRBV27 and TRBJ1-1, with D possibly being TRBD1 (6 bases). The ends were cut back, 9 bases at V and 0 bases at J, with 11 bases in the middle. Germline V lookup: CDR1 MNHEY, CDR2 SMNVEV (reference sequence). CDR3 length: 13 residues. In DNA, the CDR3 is TGTGCCAGTAGTGGACAGCTGAACACTGAAGCTTTCTTT. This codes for CASSGQLNTEAFF.

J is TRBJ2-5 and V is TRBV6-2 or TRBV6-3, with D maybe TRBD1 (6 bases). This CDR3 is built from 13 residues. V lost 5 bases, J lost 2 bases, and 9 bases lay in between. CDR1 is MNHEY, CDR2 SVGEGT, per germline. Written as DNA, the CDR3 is TGTGCCAGCAGTCAAGGACAGCAAGAGACCCAGTACTTC. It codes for CASSQGQQETQYF.

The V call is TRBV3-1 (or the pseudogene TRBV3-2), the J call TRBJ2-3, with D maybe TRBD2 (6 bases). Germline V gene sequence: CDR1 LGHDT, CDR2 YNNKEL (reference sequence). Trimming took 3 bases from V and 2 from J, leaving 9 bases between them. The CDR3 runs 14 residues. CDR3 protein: CASSHGLNTDTQYF. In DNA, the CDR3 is TGTGCCAGCAGCCATGGACTAAACACAGATACGCAGTATTTT.

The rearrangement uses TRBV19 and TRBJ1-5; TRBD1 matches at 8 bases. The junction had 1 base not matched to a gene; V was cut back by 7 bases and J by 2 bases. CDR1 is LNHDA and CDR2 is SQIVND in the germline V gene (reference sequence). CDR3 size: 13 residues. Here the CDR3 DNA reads TGTGCCAGTAAGGGACAGGGCAATCAGCCCCAGCATTTT. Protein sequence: CASKGQGNQPQHF.

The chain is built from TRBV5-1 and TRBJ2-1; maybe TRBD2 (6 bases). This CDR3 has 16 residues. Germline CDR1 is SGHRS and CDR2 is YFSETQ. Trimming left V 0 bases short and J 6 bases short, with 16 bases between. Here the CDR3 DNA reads TGCGCCAGCAGCTTGGATGGGACTCAATTCTCCAATGAGCAGTTCTTC. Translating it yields CASSLDGTQFSNEQFF. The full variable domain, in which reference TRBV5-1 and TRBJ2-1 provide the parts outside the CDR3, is KAGVTQTPRYLIKTRGQQVTLSCSPISGHRSVSWYQQTPGQGLQFLFEYFSETQRNKGNFPGRFSGRQFSNSRSEMNVSTLELGDSALYLCASSLDGTQFSNEQFFGPGTRLTVL.

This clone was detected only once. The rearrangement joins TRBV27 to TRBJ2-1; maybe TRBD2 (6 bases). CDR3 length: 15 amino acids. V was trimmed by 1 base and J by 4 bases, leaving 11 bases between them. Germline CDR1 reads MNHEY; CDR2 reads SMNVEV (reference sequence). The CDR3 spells CASSLLAGRYNEQFF. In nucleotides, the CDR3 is TGTGCCAGCAGTTTATTGGCAGGGAGGTACAATGAGCAGTTCTTC.

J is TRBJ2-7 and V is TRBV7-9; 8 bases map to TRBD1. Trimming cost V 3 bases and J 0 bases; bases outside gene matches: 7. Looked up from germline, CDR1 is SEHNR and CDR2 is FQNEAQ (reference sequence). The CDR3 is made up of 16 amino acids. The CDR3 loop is CASSLNSGQDSYEQYF. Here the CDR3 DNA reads TGTGCCAGCAGCTTGAACTCGGGACAGGACTCCTACGAGCAGTACTTC.

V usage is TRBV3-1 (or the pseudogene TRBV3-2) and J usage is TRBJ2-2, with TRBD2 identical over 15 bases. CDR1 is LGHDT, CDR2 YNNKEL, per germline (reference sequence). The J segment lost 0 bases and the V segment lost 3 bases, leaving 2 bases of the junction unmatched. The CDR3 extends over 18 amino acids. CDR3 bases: TGTGCCAGCAGCCAGGGACTAGCGGGAGGTCCGAACACCGGGGAGCTGTTTTTT. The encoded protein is CASSQGLAGGPNTGELFF.

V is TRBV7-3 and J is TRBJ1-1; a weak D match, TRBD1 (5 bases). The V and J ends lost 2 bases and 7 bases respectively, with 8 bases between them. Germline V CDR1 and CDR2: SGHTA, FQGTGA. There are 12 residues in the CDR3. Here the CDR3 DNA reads TGTGCCAGCAGCTTACTCGGGGGTGAAGCTTTCTTT. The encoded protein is CASSLLGGEAFF.